The 22 T cell receptor beta chains given below trace back to one sample, sequenced in a study of blood T cell repertoires in COVID-19. Only in-frame clones appear in the TCRdb table, and some are missing; sequencing was by immunoSEQ multiplex PCR. The sample holds about 68,000 clones; more than 80% are singletons and the top ten take 2.5% to 3%. Input material: peripheral blood. All receptors derive from a man between 50 and 59 years old with acute or convalescent COVID-19.

The chain employs TRBV15 and TRBJ2-1; 11 bases map to TRBD2. The V gene end was trimmed by 1 base and the J gene end by 4 bases; junction bases not matched to a gene: 6. The CDR3 length is 17 residues. Germline CDR1 and CDR2: LNHNV and YYDKDF (reference sequence). The CDR3 DNA sequence: TGTGCCACCAGCAGAGGGTCACTAGCGGGAGAGTACAATGAGCAGTTCTTC. It translates to CATSRGSLAGEYNEQFF.

The V call is TRBV19, the J call TRBJ2-1, with TRBD2 as a possible D gene (6 bases). Per the germline V gene, CDR1 is LNHDA and CDR2 is SQIVND (reference sequence). There are 13 residues in the CDR3. The V gene lost 8 bases and the J gene lost 5 bases, with 13 bases spanning the gap. In DNA, the CDR3 is TGTGCCAGTGGTGGGACTTATCACAATGAGCAGTTCTTC. Protein product: CASGGTYHNEQFF. Using reference TRBV19 and TRBJ2-1 for the parts outside the CDR3, the full variable domain is DGGITQSPKYLFRKEGQNVTLSCEQNLNHDAMYWYRQDPGQGLRLIYYSQIVNDFQKGDIAEGYSVSREKKESFPLTVTSAQKNPTAFYLCASGGTYHNEQFFGPGTRLTVL.

The V call is TRBV6-5, the J call TRBJ1-1; 10 nucleotides align to TRBD1. V gave up 6 bases and J gave up 4 bases; unmatched junction bases: 8. This CDR3 contains 15 residues. Germline assignment: CDR1 MNHEY and CDR2 SVGAGI. CDR3 nucleotide sequence: TGTGCCAGCAGGCCGGACAGGGGGGTGGCCACTGAAGCTTTCTTT. Translation: CASRPDRGVATEAFF.

J is TRBJ2-1 and V is TRBV15; D unclear. V lost 3 bases, J lost 7 bases, and 10 bases lay in between. CDR3 length: 13 residues. Germline V lookup: CDR1 LNHNV, CDR2 YYDKDF (reference sequence). The CDR3 here is CATSRVSGNEQFF. The CDR3, as DNA: TGTGCCACCAGCAGGGTCAGTGGTAATGAGCAGTTCTTC.

V usage is TRBV25-1 and J usage is TRBJ1-1; D is unclear. CDR1 and CDR2 (germline): MGHDK, SYGVNS. The CDR3 spans 13 residues. V was pared by 6 bases and J by 2 bases, with 10 bases between. The CDR3 DNA reads as TGTGCCAGCAGCATCACAGAAAACACTGAAGCTTTCTTT. This sequence encodes CASSITENTEAFF.

J is TRBJ2-3 and V is TRBV12-3 or TRBV12-4; D ambiguous. The CDR3 loop spans 12 amino acids. V was shortened by 5 bases and J by 5 bases, with 8 bases between the two germline ends. The CDR3 nucleotides are TGTGCCAGCAGTAATCACGGAGATACGCAGTATTTT. Translated, it gives CASSNHGDTQYF.

This rearrangement joins TRBV19 to TRBJ2-7, with a possible D match to TRBD1 (5 bases). V was clipped by 3 bases and J by 6 bases, with 9 bases between them. The CDR3 consists of 12 residues. Per germline, CDR1 LNHDA and CDR2 SQIVND (reference sequence). This chain's CDR3 is CASSISGFEQYF. In DNA form, the CDR3 reads TGTGCCAGTAGTATCTCAGGGTTCGAGCAGTACTTC.

The V call is TRBV5-1, the J call TRBJ2-7; 8 bases agree with TRBD2. With 4 bases clipped from V and 2 bases from J, the junction kept 8 bases outside the gene matches. The CDR3 consists of 15 residues. Germline loops: CDR1 SGHRS, CDR2 YFSETQ. CDR3 loop: CASSQSAGATYEQYF. The DNA of the CDR3 is TGCGCCAGCAGCCAGTCAGCGGGGGCTACCTACGAGCAGTACTTC.

This clone came up once. This chain links TRBV7-9 with TRBJ2-2; 7 nucleotides agree with TRBD2. Per the germline V gene, CDR1 is SEHNR and CDR2 is FQNEAQ (reference sequence). This CDR3 contains 15 residues. Trimming took 6 bases from V and 2 from J; bases not matched to a gene: 6. In nucleotides, the CDR3 is TGTGCCAGCAGAAGCGGGACTACCAACACCGGGGAGCTGTTTTTT. Protein product: CASRSGTTNTGELFF.

The CDR3 DNA is TGTGCCAGCAGTTTCGAATCCCGTTCAGGGTATACACCCCTCCACTTT. It is translated as CASSFESRSGYTPLHF. The chain links TRBV27 to TRBJ1-6, with D tentatively TRBD1 (5 bases). Per the germline V gene, CDR1 is MNHEY and CDR2 is SMNVEV (reference sequence). The V end was cut by 3 bases, the J end by 11 bases, with 20 bases between. This CDR3 has 16 residues.

The chain has TRBV27 and TRBJ2-5; the D is unclear. Trimming cost V 0 bases and J 1 base, with 3 bases left between them. This CDR3 comprises 13 residues. In germline, CDR1 is MNHEY, CDR2 SMNVEV (reference sequence). The DNA for the CDR3 is TGTGCCAGCAGTTTATCGGCCCAAGAGACCCAGTACTTC. Amino acid sequence: CASSLSAQETQYF.

V and J are TRBV28 and TRBJ2-2, with D perhaps TRBD2 (5 bases). V was cut by 2 bases and J by 8 bases, with 15 bases left in between. The CDR3 is 15 residues long. CDR1 is MDHEN, CDR2 SYDVKM, per germline. In DNA form, the CDR3 reads TGTGCCAGCAGTTTAGCTAGCTTTGGGATTGGGGAGCTGTTTTTT. It codes for CASSLASFGIGELFF.

This clone was recorded once. This chain connects TRBV29-1 to TRBJ1-4; 9 bases line up with TRBD1. The germline V gene encodes CDR1 SQVTM and CDR2 ANQGSEA. V lost 4 bases and J lost 11; bases outside the gene matches: 14. The CDR3 is 15 residues long. This CDR3 is CSVVEQGARLSKLFF. The CDR3 DNA sequence: TGCAGCGTTGTTGAACAGGGGGCGCGCCTATCGAAACTGTTTTTT.

The V gene is TRBV19, the J gene TRBJ1-5; perhaps TRBD1 as D (5 bases). This CDR3 has 17 residues. V was cut by 5 bases and J by 0 bases, with 17 bases left in between. The germline V gene encodes CDR1 LNHDA and CDR2 SQIVND (reference sequence). CDR3 DNA: TGTGCCAGTAGTTGGTCAGGGTCCCCTATTAGCAATCAGCCCCAGCATTTT. Translating gives CASSWSGSPISNQPQHF. The entire variable domain, with the rest obtained from reference TRBV19 and TRBJ1-5, is as follows: DGGITQSPKYLFRKEGQNVTLSCEQNLNHDAMYWYRQDPGQGLRLIYYSQIVNDFQKGDIAEGYSVSREKKESFPLTVTSAQKNPTAFYLCASSWSGSPISNQPQHFGDGTRLSIL.

The V gene is TRBV10-3, the J gene TRBJ1-1, with D unclear. The CDR3 is 13 residues long. V was pared by 3 bases and J by 1 base, with 6 bases between. CDR1 is ENHRY, CDR2 SYGVKD, per germline. CDR3 in amino acids: CAISDGQNTEAFF. DNA of the CDR3: TGTGCCATCAGTGATGGGCAGAACACTGAAGCTTTCTTT.

The chain recombines TRBV30 with TRBJ1-4; 7 nucleotides agree with TRBD1. The length of the CDR3 is 13 residues. Germline values: CDR1 GTSNPN, CDR2 SVGIG (reference sequence). V lost 5 bases, J lost 5 bases, and 5 bases stayed unmatched. The CDR3 sequence is CAWELRGNEKLFF. The CDR3 DNA follows: TGTGCCTGGGAGCTCAGGGGGAATGAAAAACTGTTTTTT.

This clone was detected only once. The chain joins TRBV11-2 to TRBJ1-1; D is unclear. The V end lost 3 bases, the J end lost 2 bases, and 10 bases lay between the germline ends. Germline CDR1 is SGHAT and CDR2 is FQNNGV. CDR3 length: 14 amino acids. Here the CDR3 reads CASSLWQSNTEAFF. CDR3 nucleotides: TGTGCCAGCAGCTTGTGGCAGTCCAACACTGAAGCTTTCTTT.

V usage is TRBV6-1 and J usage is TRBJ2-6; 8 bases are shared with TRBD1. The CDR3 length is 18 residues. Per germline, CDR1 MNHNS and CDR2 SASEGT. Losses at the gene ends were 4 bases for V and 0 bases for J; bases not matched to a gene: 8. Here the CDR3 reads CASSARYGQGSGANVLTF. CDR3 bases: TGTGCCAGCAGTGCGCGCTACGGACAGGGCTCTGGGGCCAACGTCCTGACTTTC.

In its sample, this clone was seen a few times. The rearrangement joins TRBV7-3 to TRBJ2-7; 12 bases match TRBD2. CDR1 SGHTA and CDR2 FQGTGA come from the germline V gene. There are 20 residues in the CDR3. The ends lost 3 bases at V and 0 bases at J; junction bases unmatched: 15. The CDR3 sequence: CASSFTVNLPLAGGSYEQYF. The CDR3 DNA reads as TGTGCCAGCAGCTTTACCGTTAACCTTCCACTAGCGGGAGGCTCCTACGAGCAGTACTTC. The full variable domain, rest sourced from reference TRBV7-3 and TRBJ2-7, is GAGVSQTPSNKVTEKGKYVELRCDPISGHTALYWYRQSLGQGPEFLIYFQGTGAADDSGLPNDRFFAVRPEGSVSTLKIQRTERGDSAVYLCASSFTVNLPLAGGSYEQYFGPGTRLTVT.

The CDR3 here is CASSQDGGNSNQPQHF. DNA for the CDR3: TGTGCCAGCAGCCAAGATGGGGGGAATAGCAATCAGCCCCAGCATTTT. V is TRBV3-1 (or the pseudogene TRBV3-2) and J is TRBJ1-5, with a possible D match to TRBD1 (5 bases). This CDR3 is built from 16 residues. CDR1 LGHDT and CDR2 YNNKEL come from the germline V gene (reference sequence). Trimming took off 0 bases at V and 0 bases at J, with 9 bases between the two ends.

The V gene is TRBV28, the J gene TRBJ2-7; D may be TRBD1 (5 bases). The CDR3 contains 14 residues. Germline V gene lookup returns CDR1 MDHEN and CDR2 SYDVKM. The V end lost 3 bases, the J end lost 3 bases, and 12 bases lay between the germline ends. The CDR3 nucleotides are TGTGCCAGCAGTTTCGTAGAGGACAACTACGAGCAGTACTTC. Residues: CASSFVEDNYEQYF.

This clone was counted once. The genes are TRBV11-3 and TRBJ1-1; the match to TRBD1 covers 8 bases. Germline-derived CDR1 and CDR2 are SGHNT and YENEEA. V lost 5 bases and J lost 4; bases outside the gene matches: 9. The CDR3 has 15 amino acids. Here the CDR3 reads CASSTQGAGGTEAFF. CDR3 nucleotide sequence: TGTGCCAGCAGCACGCAGGGGGCGGGTGGCACTGAAGCTTTCTTT.